Below, one T cell receptor (beta chain) is given with its context. Profiled with immunoSEQ multiplex PCR; TCRdb holds only in-frame clones, not every one. The sample records approximately 640,000 clones, roughly 87% being singletons. The V end was cut by 5 bases, the J end by 7 bases, with 17 bases between. The CDR3 is 14 amino acids. CDR1 and CDR2 from the germline V gene are MDHEN and SYDVKM. These data are taken from a study of shared clonotypes between healthy human individuals. Input material: memory CD8+ T cells from PBMCs. Subset noted: CD45RO+ cells pooled with CCR7-negative TemRA cells. The gene calls are TRBV28 and TRBJ1-1; D remains ambiguous. The TCR was taken from a man aged 18 to 30 in good health. Some clones in this sample may be carry-over from other donors' samples. The CDR3 loop is CASSPSRDWSEAFF. CDR3 nucleotide sequence: TGTGCCAGCAGTCCCTCGCGGGATTGGAGTGAAGCTTTCTTT.